Below are 21 T cell receptor beta chains sequenced from a single sample in a study of shared clonotypes between healthy human individuals. Only in-frame clones appear in the TCRdb table, and some are missing; sequencing was by immunoSEQ multiplex PCR. The sample lists hundreds of thousands of clones, approximately 79% seen once, with about 1.7% in the top ten. The material sequenced was memory CD4+ T cells sorted from blood. Specified subset: CD45RA-negative fraction. These receptors were collected from a woman in her twenties or thirties in good health.

This chain's CDR3 is CASSSEGEHQPQHF. The CDR3, as DNA: TGTGCCAGCAGCAGCGAGGGGGAACATCAGCCCCAGCATTTT. This rearrangement joins TRBV4-2 to TRBJ1-5, with D tentatively TRBD1 (6 bases). The CDR3 has 14 amino acids. Germline V gene lookup returns CDR1 LGHNA and CDR2 YNFKEQ. V dropped 5 bases and J dropped 5 bases, with 13 bases sitting between them.

This clone occurred a few times. The V gene is TRBV5-1, the J gene TRBJ2-3, with no clear D. Germline V CDR1 and CDR2: SGHRS, YFSETQ. There are 14 residues in the CDR3. Trimming cost V 1 base and J 2 bases, with 8 bases left between them. CDR3 region: CASSLRYSTDTQYF. CDR3 sequence (DNA): TGCGCCAGCAGCTTGAGGTATTCCACAGATACGCAGTATTTT. The full variable domain, in which reference TRBV5-1 and TRBJ2-3 provide the parts outside the CDR3, is KAGVTQTPRYLIKTRGQQVTLSCSPISGHRSVSWYQQTPGQGLQFLFEYFSETQRNKGNFPGRFSGRQFSNSRSEMNVSTLELGDSALYLCASSLRYSTDTQYFGPGTRLTVL.

The V call is TRBV29-1, the J call TRBJ2-7; a possible D gene is TRBD2 (5 bases). CDR1 is SQVTM, CDR2 ANQGSEA, per germline. The CDR3 has 12 amino acids. Between the trimmed V and J ends, which lost 7 bases and 0 bases, there was a span of 10 bases. The CDR3 bases are TGCAGCGGTGGACTCAGCTCCTACGAGCAGTACTTC. This encodes CSGGLSSYEQYF.

The chain is built from TRBV10-3 and TRBJ2-5; D possibly matches TRBD1 or TRBD2 (5 bases each). The DNA end lines up better with TRBJ2-7; the J call may be wrong. Germline V gene lookup returns CDR1 ENHRY and CDR2 SYGVKD. This CDR3 spans 14 amino acids. CDR3 coding DNA: TGTGCCATCAGTGGGGGGACGGTCTCCTACGAGCAGTACTTC. It translates to CAISGGTVSYEQYF.

The chain links TRBV20-1 to TRBJ2-7; D is uncertain. The CDR3 is made up of 10 amino acids. Trimming took 6 bases from V and 5 from J, leaving 8 bases between them. Germline-derived CDR1 and CDR2 are DFQATT and SNEGSKA (reference sequence). The CDR3 loop reads CSAERNEQYF. The DNA of the CDR3 is TGCAGTGCAGAAAGGAACGAGCAGTACTTC.

The chain recombines TRBV11-2 with TRBJ2-7; D might be TRBD2 (7 bases). The CDR3 runs to 17 residues. CDR1 is SGHAT and CDR2 is FQNNGV in the germline V gene. V was trimmed by 0 bases and J by 3 bases, leaving 18 bases between them. CDR3 sequence: CASSLELFGGQVYEQYF. CDR3 DNA: TGTGCCAGCAGCTTAGAACTATTCGGGGGGCAGGTCTACGAGCAGTACTTC.

This clone turned up a few times. Other DNA sequences in this sample translate to the same CDR3. This sequence joins TRBV19 and TRBJ1-1; perhaps TRBD1 as D (5 bases). The germline V gene encodes CDR1 LNHDA and CDR2 SQIVND (reference sequence). Between the trimmed V and J ends, which lost 3 bases and 5 bases, there was a span of 10 bases. This CDR3 is built from 13 residues. This CDR3 is CASSINGGTEAFF. The CDR3 region has the DNA TGTGCCAGTAGTATCAACGGGGGAACTGAAGCTTTCTTT.

This chain links TRBV18 with TRBJ2-2; D not certain. The CDR3 runs 15 residues. Looked up from germline, CDR1 is KGHSH and CDR2 is LQKENI. Trimming pared 3 bases from V and 2 bases from J, leaving 10 bases between. CDR3 in DNA: TGTGCCAGCTCACCTAGACCGGAAAACACCGGGGAGCTGTTTTTT. Encoded protein: CASSPRPENTGELFF.

The V call is TRBV27, the J call TRBJ2-5, with a weak D call TRBD2 (6 bases). V gave up 0 bases and J gave up 2 bases, with 13 bases separating them. The CDR3 extends over 16 amino acids. CDR1 and CDR2 from the germline V gene are MNHEY and SMNVEV (reference sequence). The CDR3 DNA reads TGTGCCAGCAGTTTATCGTCGGGGGTTAGTCAAGAGACCCAGTACTTC. The encoded protein is CASSLSSGVSQETQYF.

CDR3: CASSLAATSGVYYEQYF. In DNA, the CDR3 is TGCGCCAGCAGCTTGGCCGCGACTAGCGGGGTTTACTACGAGCAGTACTTC. This chain links TRBV5-1 with TRBJ2-7; TRBD2 agrees at 11 bases. The junction had 8 bases not matched to a gene; V was cut back by 0 bases and J by 3 bases. The CDR3 contains 17 residues. Germline CDR1 is SGHRS and CDR2 is YFSETQ.

This clone was counted between two and nine times. The chain joins TRBV19 to TRBJ1-5; D is perhaps TRBD1 (6 bases). The CDR3 loop spans 14 amino acids. V was trimmed by 5 bases and J by 6 bases, leaving 14 bases between them. Per the germline V gene, CDR1 is LNHDA and CDR2 is SQIVND (reference sequence). The CDR3 loop is CASSANRDGQPQHF. For the CDR3, the DNA is TGTGCCAGTAGTGCCAACAGGGATGGTCAGCCCCAGCATTTT.

This clone was seen just once. The chain has TRBV6-6 and TRBJ2-3; D ambiguous. Trimming cost V 0 bases and J 2 bases, with 9 bases left between them. CDR3 length: 15 residues. In germline, CDR1 is MNHNY, CDR2 SVGAGI (reference sequence). Here the CDR3 DNA reads TGTGCCAGCAGTTACTCACAGATGATCACAGATACGCAGTATTTT. Residues: CASSYSQMITDTQYF.

This clone was counted only a few times. This chain joins TRBV11-1 and TRBJ2-3; the match to TRBD2 covers 10 bases. After removal of 5 bases from V and 0 bases from J, the junction contained 11 bases not matched to a gene. Germline CDR1 SGHAT, CDR2 FQDESV (reference sequence). This CDR3 is built from 18 residues. The CDR3 is CASSPGLAGAKSTDTQYF. CDR3 nucleotides: TGTGCCAGCAGCCCGGGGCTAGCGGGAGCTAAAAGCACAGATACGCAGTATTTT.

This clone came up a few times. The gene calls are TRBV27 and TRBJ2-1; 8 positions match TRBD1. The CDR3 is made up of 19 amino acids. V lost 1 base, J lost 5 bases, and 16 bases stayed unmatched. The germline V gene has CDR1 MNHEY and CDR2 SMNVEV (reference sequence). CDR3 DNA: TGTGCCAGCAGTTTATTAGTATCTATAAACAGGGGGGTTCACAATGAGCAGTTCTTC. Protein sequence: CASSLLVSINRGVHNEQFF.

This chain links TRBV28 with TRBJ1-1; no clear D gene. Germline V CDR1 and CDR2: MDHEN, SYDVKM. The CDR3 is 14 residues long. Trimming stripped 5 bases from V and 2 bases from J, with 12 bases between. The CDR3: CASSPMAGNTEAFF. CDR3 coding DNA: TGTGCCAGCAGTCCAATGGCGGGTAACACTGAAGCTTTCTTT.

This rearrangement joins TRBV25-1 to TRBJ1-4; possibly TRBD1 for D (5 bases). The CDR3 contains 17 residues. Germline V CDR1 and CDR2: MGHDK, SYGVNS. Trimming shortened V by 1 base and J by 2 bases, and 14 bases separated the two germline ends. CDR3 sequence (DNA): TGTGCCAGCAGTGAATTCGAGGGGAAGAAGACTAATGAAAAACTGTTTTTT. This translates into CASSEFEGKKTNEKLFF. Combining the CDR3 with reference TRBV25-1 and TRBJ1-4 gives the whole variable domain EADIYQTPRYLVIGTGKKITLECSQTMGHDKMYWYQQDPGMELHLIHYSYGVNSTEKGDLSSESTVSRIRTEHFPLTLESARPSHTSQYLCASSEFEGKKTNEKLFFGSGTQLSVL.

V gene TRBV18 combines with J gene TRBJ2-7; 7 positions agree with TRBD2. The CDR3 is made up of 14 amino acids. Germline CDR1 reads KGHSH; CDR2 reads LQKENI. After removal of 3 bases from V and 3 bases from J, the junction contained 5 bases not matched to a gene. CDR3 coding DNA: TGTGCCAGCTCACCGAGCGGGACCAACTACGAGCAGTACTTC. Translation gives CASSPSGTNYEQYF.

The chain recombines TRBV9 with TRBJ1-1, with D maybe TRBD1 (5 bases). This CDR3 has 12 residues. Germline V gene data show CDR1 as SGDLS and CDR2 as YYNGEE. Trimming left V 4 bases short and J 11 bases short, with 15 bases between. The CDR3 DNA follows: TGTGCCAGCAGCCCGAGGACCTGGGGCGCTTTCTTT. Translation gives CASSPRTWGAFF. The full variable domain, its missing parts supplied by reference TRBV9 and TRBJ1-1, is DSGVTQTPKHLITATGQRVTLRCSPRSGDLSVYWYQQSLDQGLQFLIQYYNGEERAKGNILERFSAQQFPDLHSELNLSSLELGDSALYFCASSPRTWGAFFGQGTRLTVV.

This clone was recorded only once. The chain links TRBV6-1 to TRBJ2-7; TRBD1 matches at 7 bases. The V and J ends lost 1 base and 3 bases, in that order; junction bases with no gene match: 6. The CDR3 sequence is 15 residues long. The germline V gene encodes CDR1 MNHNS and CDR2 SASEGT. The CDR3 bases are TGTGCCAGCAGTGAAGAGGGACAGACTCTCTACGAGCAGTACTTC. Translation: CASSEEGQTLYEQYF.

In this sample, this clone turned up once. This sequence joins TRBV29-1 and TRBJ2-3, with D uncertain. The V gene lost 2 bases and the J gene lost 5 bases, with 8 bases spanning the gap. CDR3 length equals 12 residues. CDR1 is SQVTM and CDR2 is ANQGSEA in the germline V gene. CDR3 DNA: TGCAGCGTTGAATTATATAGAGATACGCAGTATTTT. This translates into CSVELYRDTQYF.

This clone was seen a few times. The rearrangement links TRBV19 to TRBJ2-2; possibly TRBD1 or TRBD2 for D (5 bases each). The CDR3 is made up of 15 amino acids. The V and J ends lost 6 bases and 2 bases respectively, with 13 bases between them. Germline V gene sequence: CDR1 LNHDA, CDR2 SQIVND (reference sequence). The CDR3 coding sequence is TGTGCCAGTAGCCCAGGGACCATTAACACCGGGGAGCTGTTTTTT. Protein: CASSPGTINTGELFF.